The 13 T cell receptor beta chains listed next were all sequenced from one sample in a study of T cell clonality in common variable immunodeficiency. Assay: immunoSEQ multiplex PCR; the TCRdb copy retains only in-frame clones and omits some. The sample shows approximately 81,000 clones, none of them appearing just once. The sequenced material came from peripheral blood mononuclear cells. The receptors derive from a person aged 18 to 70 in good health.

This clone was seen ten or more times. The CDR3 end lies 3 residues beyond the end of the read and is filled in from the germline J gene. V is TRBV11-2 and J is TRBJ2-7; 7 nucleotides match TRBD2. V shed 4 bases, J shed 4 bases, and the junction held 7 bases outside the gene matches. The germline V gene encodes CDR1 SGHAT and CDR2 FQNNGV. The CDR3 is made up of 14 amino acids. CDR3 region: CASSSVSGVYEQYF. Partial CDR3 DNA: TGTGCCAGCAGCTCCGTGAGCGGGGTGTACGAG.

This clone was seen repeatedly, ten times or more. The read terminates 3 residues ahead of where the CDR3 ends, so the germline J gene completes it. The V gene is TRBV18, the J gene TRBJ2-5; D is unresolved. The CDR3 contains 10 residues. V gave up 8 bases and J gave up 1 base, with 2 bases separating them. Germline V gives CDR1 KGHSH, CDR2 LQKENI. Incomplete CDR3 DNA: TGTGCCAGCCTCCAAGAGACC. This codes for CASLQET. From start to end, the CDR3 is CASLQETQYF. Variable domain in full (rest from reference TRBV18 and TRBJ2-5): NAGVMQNPRHLVRRRGQEARLRCSPMKGHSHVYWYRQLPEEGLKFMVYLQKENIIDESGMPKERFSAEFPKEGPSILRIQQVVRGDSAAYFCASLQETQYFGPGTRLLVL.

This clone showed up many times. The read is 3 residues too short to cover the CDR3 end, so that end is filled in from the germline J gene. The chain combines TRBV7-8 with TRBJ1-2; 9 nucleotides line up with TRBD1. Per germline, CDR1 SGHVS and CDR2 FQNEAQ. The CDR3 is 17 amino acids. V shed 4 bases, J shed 4 bases, and the junction held 13 bases outside the gene matches. CDR3 protein: CASSSSGTGSNVYGYTF. The covered CDR3 bases are TGTGCCAGCAGCTCGAGCGGGACAGGGTCGAATGTCTATGGC.

This clone came up a few times. The CDR3 extends 3 residues past the end of the read, so its final part is completed from the germline J gene. The rearrangement links TRBV2 to TRBJ2-1, with TRBD2 matching 9 bases. The CDR3 runs 16 residues. Unmatched junction bases numbered 12, after V lost 8 bases and J lost 4 bases. From germline, CDR1 is SNHLY and CDR2 FYNNEI. The CDR3 here is CASQLGASGVYNEQFF. The sequenced part of the CDR3 DNA is TGTGCCAGCCAACTCGGGGCTAGCGGGGTTTACAATGAG.

This clone has ten or more counts. The CDR3 extends 3 residues past the end of the read, so its final part is completed from the germline J gene. V usage is TRBV5-1 and J usage is TRBJ2-7; 8 bases match TRBD1. The junction had 10 bases not matched to a gene; V was cut back by 4 bases and J by 4 bases. CDR1 and CDR2 (germline): SGHRS, YFSETQ. CDR3 length: 15 residues. The CDR3 reads CASSLRTGSLYEQYF. Incomplete CDR3 DNA: TGCGCCAGCAGCCTAAGGACAGGGAGCCTTTACGAG.

There are many counts of this clone. CDR3 in amino acids: CASSPGLAGGGGTQYF. The DNA read from the CDR3 is TGCGCCAGCAGTCCGGGACTAGCGGGAGGGGGTGGTACG. The V and J genes are TRBV23-1 and TRBJ2-3; 16 positions agree with TRBD2. The read finishes 3 residues shy of the CDR3 end, and the germline J gene is used to complete it. TRBV23-1 is sorted into the ORF group, with uncertain function. Germline trimming cut 4 bases from V and 8 bases from J; bases unmatched to any gene: 6. The CDR3 spans 16 residues.

This clone was detected many times. The read comes to an end 3 residues before the CDR3 does, leaving the germline J gene to fill in the end. The chain has TRBV20-1 and TRBJ1-2, with 10 nucleotides matching TRBD1. CDR1 is DFQATT and CDR2 is SNEGSKA in the germline V gene (reference sequence). The CDR3 has 13 amino acids. Losses at the gene ends were 6 bases for V and 2 bases for J; bases not matched to a gene: 3. This chain's CDR3 is CSAGTGENYGYTF. The CDR3 bases that were read are TGCAGTGCCGGGACAGGGGAGAACTATGGC.

This clone appeared many times. The CDR3 DNA, read in part, is TGCGCCAGCAGCCAAGAACAGGTAATCAACGAG. The encoded protein is CASSQEQVINE. The complete CDR3 reads CASSQEQVINEQYF. The chain employs TRBV4-1 and TRBJ2-7; TRBD1 might be the D (5 bases). Read coverage stops 3 residues before the CDR3 terminus; the germline J gene supplies the remainder. This CDR3 is built from 14 residues. Trimming took 0 bases from V and 5 from J, leaving 11 bases between them. Germline V gene lookup returns CDR1 MGHRA and CDR2 YSYEKL.

In its sample, this clone was seen a few times. The missing CDR3 end, 3 residues past where the read stops, is filled in from the germline J gene. At the DNA level, this CDR3 is encoded by other sequences in the same sample as well. J is TRBJ2-1 and V is TRBV18; maybe TRBD1 (6 bases). Trimming took 6 bases from V and 7 from J, leaving 19 bases between them. The CDR3 consists of 15 residues. The germline gives CDR1 KGHSH, CDR2 LQKENI. The CDR3 reads CASSPPEGRGNEQFF. The part of the CDR3 DNA that was read is TGTGCCAGCTCCCCCCCCGAGGGCAGGGGAAATGAG.

Many counts were recorded for this clone. The CDR3 goes on 3 residues after the read ends, and that part is filled in from the germline J gene. J is TRBJ2-1 and V is TRBV19; 7 nucleotides line up with TRBD2. Germline V CDR1 and CDR2: LNHDA, SQIVND (reference sequence). Trimming took 1 base from V and 1 from J; bases not matched to a gene: 10. The CDR3 contains 18 residues. The CDR3 DNA, read in part, is TGTGCCAGTAGTATAGGCAGCGGCGGGAGTCTTTCCTACAATGAG. This encodes CASSIGSGGSLSYNE. The CDR3 reads in full as CASSIGSGGSLSYNEQFF.

As concerns this clone: The read finishes 3 residues shy of the CDR3 end, and the germline J gene is used to complete it. The chain uses TRBV11-3 and TRBJ2-1; D unclear. Trimming stripped 6 bases from V and 6 bases from J, with 9 bases between. The CDR3 runs 12 residues. Germline assignment: CDR1 SGHNT and CDR2 YENEEA. The sequenced part of the CDR3 DNA is TGTGCCAGCAGTTTTAGGGTCAATGAG. This sequence encodes CASSFRVNE. The entire CDR3 protein is CASSFRVNEQFF.

This clone came up many times. With the read ending 3 residues before the CDR3 end, the germline J gene is used to fill in that end. The chain combines TRBV19 with TRBJ1-5, with D unresolved. CDR1 LNHDA and CDR2 SQIVND come from the germline V gene (reference sequence). V was cut by 5 bases and J by 0 bases, with 11 bases left in between. The CDR3 runs 15 residues. The CDR3 spells CASSPAGYSNQPQHF. The sequenced CDR3 bases are TGTGCCAGTAGTCCCGCGGGCTATAGCAATCAGCCC. Looking up the rest from reference TRBV19 and TRBJ1-5 gives the full variable domain: DGGITQSPKYLFRKEGQNVTLSCEQNLNHDAMYWYRQDPGQGLRLIYYSQIVNDFQKGDIAEGYSVSREKKESFPLTVTSAQKNPTAFYLCASSPAGYSNQPQHFGDGTRLSIL.

This clone was counted at least ten times. The read finishes 3 residues shy of the CDR3 end, and the germline J gene is used to complete it. In the same sample, other DNA sequences code for this CDR3. This chain joins TRBV7-2 and TRBJ2-7, with 7 bases that match TRBD1. J lost 6 bases, V lost 4 bases, and 9 bases had no gene match. CDR3 length equals 14 residues. Germline-derived CDR1 and CDR2 are SGHTA and FQGNSA. The DNA read from the CDR3 is TGTGCCAGCAGCTCCCGACAGGGTTCTACCGAG. Translating gives CASSSRQGSTE. The full CDR3 is CASSSRQGSTEQYF.